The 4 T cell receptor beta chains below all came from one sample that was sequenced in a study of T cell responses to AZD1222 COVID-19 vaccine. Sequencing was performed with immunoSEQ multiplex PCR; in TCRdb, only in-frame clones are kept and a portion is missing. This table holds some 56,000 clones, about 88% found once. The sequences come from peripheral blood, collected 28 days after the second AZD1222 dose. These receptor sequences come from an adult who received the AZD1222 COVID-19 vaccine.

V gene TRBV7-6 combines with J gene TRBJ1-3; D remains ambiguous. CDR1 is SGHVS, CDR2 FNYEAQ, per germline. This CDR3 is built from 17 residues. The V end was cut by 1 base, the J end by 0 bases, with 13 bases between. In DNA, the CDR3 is TGTGCCAGCAGCTTAGTGAGACGTACTCTCTCTGGAAACACCATATATTTT. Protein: CASSLVRRTLSGNTIYF.

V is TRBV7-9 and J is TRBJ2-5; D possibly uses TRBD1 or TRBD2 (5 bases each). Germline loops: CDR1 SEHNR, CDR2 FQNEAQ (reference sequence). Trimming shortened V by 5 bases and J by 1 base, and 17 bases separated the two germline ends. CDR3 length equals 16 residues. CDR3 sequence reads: CASSEGSGRFQETQYF. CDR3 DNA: TGTGCCAGCAGCGAGGGGAGCGGACGATTCCAAGAGACCCAGTACTTC.

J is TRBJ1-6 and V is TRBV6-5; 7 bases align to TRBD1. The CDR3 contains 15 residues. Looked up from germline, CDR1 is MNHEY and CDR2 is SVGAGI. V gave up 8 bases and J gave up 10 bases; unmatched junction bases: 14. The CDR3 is CASSPIQGVRSPLHF. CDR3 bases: TGTGCCAGCTCCCCGATCCAGGGGGTTCGCTCACCCCTCCACTTT.

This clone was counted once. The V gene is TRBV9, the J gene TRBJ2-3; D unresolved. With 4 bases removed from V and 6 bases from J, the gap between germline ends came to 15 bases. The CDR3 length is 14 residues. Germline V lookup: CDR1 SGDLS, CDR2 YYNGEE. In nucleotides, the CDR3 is TGTGCCAGCAGCCCTGATGTAAGGGCGGATACGCAGTATTTT. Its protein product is CASSPDVRADTQYF.